This T cell receptor beta chain emerged from a study of cytomegalovirus exposure and HLA in healthy donors. Generated by immunoSEQ multiplex PCR, the TCRdb table keeps only in-frame clones and is missing some. The sample lists 60,000 or so clones; about 93% were seen once. The V end was cut by 3 bases, the J end by 6 bases, with 11 bases between. CDR1 is SGHNT and CDR2 is YENEEA in the germline V gene. The CDR3 consists of 13 residues. General study results and limits: In a later analysis, first-cohort TCR clusters were found to tend to co-occur in the 100 to 150 validation repertoires. In vitro experiments confirmed that three CMV-associated chains were specific for CMV antigens. Reports indicated that the classifier achieved high specificity and sensitivity in diagnosing cytomegalovirus status. Overall, about 160 TCR beta chains were annotated as cytomegalovirus-associated.

With respect to this clone: The antigen is undetermined.

The material sequenced was PBMCs. This chain connects TRBV11-3 to TRBJ1-1, with a possible D match to TRBD1 (6 bases). This TCR came from a man aged 18 to 35 in good health and CMV-seronegative. CDR3 coding DNA: TGTGCCAGCAGCTTCTTACAGGGATCTGAAGCTTTCTTT. It codes for CASSFLQGSEAFF.